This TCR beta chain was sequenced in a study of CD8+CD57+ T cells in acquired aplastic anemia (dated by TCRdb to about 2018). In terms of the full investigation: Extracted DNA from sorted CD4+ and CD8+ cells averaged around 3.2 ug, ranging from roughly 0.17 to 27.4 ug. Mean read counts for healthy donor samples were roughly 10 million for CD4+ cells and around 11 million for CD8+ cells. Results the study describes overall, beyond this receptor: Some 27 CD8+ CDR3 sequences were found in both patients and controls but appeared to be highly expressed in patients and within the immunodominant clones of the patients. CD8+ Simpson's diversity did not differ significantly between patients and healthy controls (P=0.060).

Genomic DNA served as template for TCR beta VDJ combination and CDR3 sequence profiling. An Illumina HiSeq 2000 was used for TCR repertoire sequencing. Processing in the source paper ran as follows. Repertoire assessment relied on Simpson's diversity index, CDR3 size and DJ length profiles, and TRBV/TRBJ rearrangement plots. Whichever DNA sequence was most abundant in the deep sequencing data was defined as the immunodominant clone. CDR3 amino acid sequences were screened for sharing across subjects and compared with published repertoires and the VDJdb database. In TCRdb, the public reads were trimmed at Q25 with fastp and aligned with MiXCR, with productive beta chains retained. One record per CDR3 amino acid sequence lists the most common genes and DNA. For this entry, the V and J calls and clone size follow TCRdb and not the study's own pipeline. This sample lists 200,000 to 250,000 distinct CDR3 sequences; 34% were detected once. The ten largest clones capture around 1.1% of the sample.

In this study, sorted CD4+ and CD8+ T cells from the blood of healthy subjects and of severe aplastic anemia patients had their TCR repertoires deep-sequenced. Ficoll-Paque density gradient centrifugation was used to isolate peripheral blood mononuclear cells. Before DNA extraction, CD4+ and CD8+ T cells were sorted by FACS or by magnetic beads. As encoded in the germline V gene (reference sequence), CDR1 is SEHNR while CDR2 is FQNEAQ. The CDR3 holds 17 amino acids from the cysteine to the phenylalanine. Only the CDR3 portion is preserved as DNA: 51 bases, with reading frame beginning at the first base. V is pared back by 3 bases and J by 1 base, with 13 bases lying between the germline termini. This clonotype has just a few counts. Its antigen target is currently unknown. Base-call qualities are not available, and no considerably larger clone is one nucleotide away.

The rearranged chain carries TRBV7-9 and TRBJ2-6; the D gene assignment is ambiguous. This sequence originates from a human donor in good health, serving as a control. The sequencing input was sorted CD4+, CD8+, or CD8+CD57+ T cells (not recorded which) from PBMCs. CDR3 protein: CASSFLASKSGANVLTF. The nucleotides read TGTGCCAGCAGCTTTTTGGCGAGCAAATCTGGGGCCAACGTCCTGACTTTC.